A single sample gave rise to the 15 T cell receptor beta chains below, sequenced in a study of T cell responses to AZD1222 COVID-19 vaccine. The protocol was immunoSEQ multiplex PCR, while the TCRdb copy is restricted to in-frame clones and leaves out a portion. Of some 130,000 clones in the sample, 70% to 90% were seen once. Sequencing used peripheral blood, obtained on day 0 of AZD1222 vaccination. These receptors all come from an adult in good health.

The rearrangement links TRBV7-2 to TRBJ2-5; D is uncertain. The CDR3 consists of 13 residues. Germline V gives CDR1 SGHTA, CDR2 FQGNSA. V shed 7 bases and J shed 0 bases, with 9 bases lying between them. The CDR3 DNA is TGTGCCAGCACCCCTGACAACCAAGAGACCCAGTACTTC. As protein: CASTPDNQETQYF.

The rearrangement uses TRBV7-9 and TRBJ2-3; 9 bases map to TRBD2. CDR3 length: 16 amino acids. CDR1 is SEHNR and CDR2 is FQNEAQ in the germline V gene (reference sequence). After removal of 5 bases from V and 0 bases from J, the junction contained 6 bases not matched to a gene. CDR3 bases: TGTGCCAGCAGCATAATAGCGGGGGCTAGCACAGATACGCAGTATTTT. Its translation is CASSIIAGASTDTQYF.

The CDR3, as DNA: TGCGCCAGCAGCTTGGCCGGCGCGTCAGGCACTGAAGCTTTCTTT. Protein: CASSLAGASGTEAFF. The chain employs TRBV5-1 and TRBJ1-1; D remains unclear. This CDR3 contains 15 residues. The V end was cut by 0 bases, the J end by 4 bases, with 13 bases between. The germline CDR1 and CDR2 sequences are SGHRS and YFSETQ.

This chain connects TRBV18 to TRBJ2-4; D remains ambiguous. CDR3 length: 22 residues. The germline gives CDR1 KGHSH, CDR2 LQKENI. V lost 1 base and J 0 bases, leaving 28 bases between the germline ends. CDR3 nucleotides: TGTGCCAGCTCACCACTCGAAAATTTATCCGCTACTAAGTTGGGAGCCAAAAACATTCAGTACTTC. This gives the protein CASSPLENLSATKLGAKNIQYF. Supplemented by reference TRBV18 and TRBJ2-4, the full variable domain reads NAGVMQNPRHLVRRRGQEARLRCSPMKGHSHVYWYRQLPEEGLKFMVYLQKENIIDESGMPKERFSAEFPKEGPSILRIQQVVRGDSAAYFCASSPLENLSATKLGAKNIQYFGAGTRLSVL.

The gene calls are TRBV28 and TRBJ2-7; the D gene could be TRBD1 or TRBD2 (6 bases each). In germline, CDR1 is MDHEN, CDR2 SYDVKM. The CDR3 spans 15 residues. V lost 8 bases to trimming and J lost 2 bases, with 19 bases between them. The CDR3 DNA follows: TGTGCCAGCGGGTCGGTGGGGGGCCCTCCCTACGAGCAGTACTTC. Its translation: CASGSVGGPPYEQYF.

The CDR3 sequence: CASTPTSGERAGYGYTF. CDR3 in DNA: TGTGCCAGTACTCCGACGTCGGGAGAGCGGGCCGGCTATGGCTACACCTTC. The chain combines TRBV19 with TRBJ1-2, with D unclear. This CDR3 has 17 amino acids. Trimming removed 7 bases at V and 4 bases at J, with 25 bases between. CDR1 LNHDA and CDR2 SQIVND come from the germline V gene (reference sequence).

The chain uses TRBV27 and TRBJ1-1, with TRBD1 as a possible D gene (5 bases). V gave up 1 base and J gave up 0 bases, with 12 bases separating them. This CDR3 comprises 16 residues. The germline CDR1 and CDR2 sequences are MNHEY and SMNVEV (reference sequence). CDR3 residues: CASSLLQERMNTEAFF. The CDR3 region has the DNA TGTGCCAGCAGTTTATTACAGGAACGAATGAACACTGAAGCTTTCTTT.

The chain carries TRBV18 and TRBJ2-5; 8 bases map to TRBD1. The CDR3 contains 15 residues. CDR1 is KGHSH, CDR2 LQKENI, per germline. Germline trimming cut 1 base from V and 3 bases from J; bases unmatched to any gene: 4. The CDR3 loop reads CASSPRQGNEETQYF. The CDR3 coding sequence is TGTGCCAGCTCACCACGACAGGGGAATGAAGAGACCCAGTACTTC.

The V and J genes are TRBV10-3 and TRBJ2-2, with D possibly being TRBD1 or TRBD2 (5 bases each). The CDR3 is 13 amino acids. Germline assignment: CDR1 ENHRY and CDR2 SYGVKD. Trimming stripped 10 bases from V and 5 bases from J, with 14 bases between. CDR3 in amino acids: CASRDVGTGELFF. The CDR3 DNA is TGTGCCAGCCGGGACGTAGGGACCGGGGAGCTGTTTTTT.

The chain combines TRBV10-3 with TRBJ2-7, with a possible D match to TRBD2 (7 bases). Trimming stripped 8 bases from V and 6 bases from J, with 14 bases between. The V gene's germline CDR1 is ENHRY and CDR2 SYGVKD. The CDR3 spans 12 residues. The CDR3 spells CAIGGGRVEQYF. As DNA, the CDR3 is TGTGCCATCGGGGGGGGCAGGGTCGAGCAGTACTTC.

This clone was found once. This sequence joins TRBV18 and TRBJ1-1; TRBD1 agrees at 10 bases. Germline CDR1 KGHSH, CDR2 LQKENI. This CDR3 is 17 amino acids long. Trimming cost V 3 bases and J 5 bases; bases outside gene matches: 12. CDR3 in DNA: TGTGCCAGCTCACCTCTTGACAGGGGGCGCATGTATACTGAAGCTTTCTTT. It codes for CASSPLDRGRMYTEAFF.

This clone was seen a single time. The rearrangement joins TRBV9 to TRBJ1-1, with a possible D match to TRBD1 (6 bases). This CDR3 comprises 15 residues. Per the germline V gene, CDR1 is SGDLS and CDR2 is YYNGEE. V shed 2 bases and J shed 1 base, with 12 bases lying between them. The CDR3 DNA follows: TGTGCCAGCAGCGTGAGCGGGACACCGAACACTGAAGCTTTCTTT. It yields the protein CASSVSGTPNTEAFF.

The DNA for the CDR3 is TGTGCCAGCAGCGACCTAGCGAGCACAGATACGCAGTATTTT. It specifies CASSDLASTDTQYF. The chain has TRBV9 and TRBJ2-3, with a possible D match to TRBD2 (6 bases). CDR3 length equals 14 residues. V lost 3 bases to trimming and J lost 0 bases, with 8 bases between them. Germline lookup yields CDR1 SGDLS and CDR2 YYNGEE.

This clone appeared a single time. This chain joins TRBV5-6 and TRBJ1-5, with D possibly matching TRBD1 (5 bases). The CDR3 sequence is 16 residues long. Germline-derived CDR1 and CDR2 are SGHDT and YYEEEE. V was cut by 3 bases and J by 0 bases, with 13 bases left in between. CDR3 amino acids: CASSWGPSYSNQPQHF. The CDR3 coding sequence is TGTGCCAGCAGCTGGGGACCGAGTTATAGCAATCAGCCCCAGCATTTT.

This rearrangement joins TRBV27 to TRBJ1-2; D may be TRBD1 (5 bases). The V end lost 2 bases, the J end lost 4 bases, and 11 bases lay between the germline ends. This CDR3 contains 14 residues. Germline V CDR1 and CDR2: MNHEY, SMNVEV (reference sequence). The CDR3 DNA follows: TGTGCCAGCAGTTTACATCGGGGGAGCTATGGCTACACCTTC. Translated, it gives CASSLHRGSYGYTF.